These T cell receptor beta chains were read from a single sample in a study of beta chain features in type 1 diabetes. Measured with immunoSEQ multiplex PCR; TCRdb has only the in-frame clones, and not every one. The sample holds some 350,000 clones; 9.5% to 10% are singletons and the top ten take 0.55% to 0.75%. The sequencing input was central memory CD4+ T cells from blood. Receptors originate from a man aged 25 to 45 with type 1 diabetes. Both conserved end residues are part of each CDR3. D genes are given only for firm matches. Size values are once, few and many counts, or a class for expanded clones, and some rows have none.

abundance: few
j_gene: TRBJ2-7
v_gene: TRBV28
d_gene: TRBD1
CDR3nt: TGTGCCAGCAGTACCCGGACAGGGGGCTTGGAGCAGTACTTC
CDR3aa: CASSTRTGGLEQYF

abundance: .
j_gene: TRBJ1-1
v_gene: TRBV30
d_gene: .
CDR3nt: TGTGCCTGGAACCGGGGGCTGGGGGGGACTGAAGCTTTCTTT
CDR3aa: CAWNRGLGGTEAFF

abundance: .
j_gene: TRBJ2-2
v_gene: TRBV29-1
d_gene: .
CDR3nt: TGCAGCGTCCAATCCTATTTAGGGGACGGGGCCGGGGAGCTGTTTTTT
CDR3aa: CSVQSYLGDGAGELFF

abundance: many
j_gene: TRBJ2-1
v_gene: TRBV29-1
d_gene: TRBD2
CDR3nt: TGCAGCGTAGGGACTAGCCACAATCGCGGCTACAATGAGCAGTTCTTC
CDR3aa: CSVGTSHNRGYNEQFF

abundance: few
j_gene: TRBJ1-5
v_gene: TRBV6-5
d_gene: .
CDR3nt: TGTGCCTGCGCCCGGGACGTTTATAATCAGCCCCAGCATTTT
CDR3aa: CACARDVYNQPQHF

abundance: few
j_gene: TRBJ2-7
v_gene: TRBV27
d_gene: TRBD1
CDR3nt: TGTGCCAGCAGTTTGAAATCGGCCAGGGGGCCCTACGAGCAGTACTTC
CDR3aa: CASSLKSARGPYEQYF

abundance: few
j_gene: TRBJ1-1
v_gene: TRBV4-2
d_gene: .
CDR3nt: TGTGCCAGCAGCCAAGCCTTTCGGGAGGGTCAGGGCACTGAAGCTTTCTTT
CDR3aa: CASSQAFREGQGTEAFF

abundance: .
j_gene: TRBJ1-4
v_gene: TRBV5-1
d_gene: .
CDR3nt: TGCGCCAGCAGCTTCGAGGGGGGCGAGGAAAAACTGTTTTTT
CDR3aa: CASSFEGGEEKLFF

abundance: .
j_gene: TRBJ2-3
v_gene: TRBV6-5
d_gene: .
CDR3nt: TGTGCCAGCACTCGTGGGGCCCCCTCAAATACGCAGTATTTT
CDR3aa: CASTRGAPSNTQYF

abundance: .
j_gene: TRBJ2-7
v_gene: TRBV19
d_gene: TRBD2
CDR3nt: TGTGCCAGTAGTCTACTAGCGGGAGGTGGGACCTACGAGCAGTACTTC
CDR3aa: CASSLLAGGGTYEQYF

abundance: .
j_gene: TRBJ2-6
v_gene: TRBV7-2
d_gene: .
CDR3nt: TGTGCCAGCAGCTACAGGTACTCTGGGGCCAACGTCCTGACTTTC
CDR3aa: CASSYRYSGANVLTF

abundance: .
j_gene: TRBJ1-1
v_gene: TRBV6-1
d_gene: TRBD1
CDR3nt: TGTGCCAGCAGCGCCGACAGGGACACTGAAGCTTTCTTT
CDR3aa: CASSADRDTEAFF